Listed below are T cell receptor beta chains from one sample, sequenced in a study of blood T cell repertoires in COVID-19. The data were produced by immunoSEQ multiplex PCR, yet TCRdb's version contains in-frame clones alone and is incomplete. The sample gives more than 200,000 clones, nearly 90% of which show up once; around 0.7% is in the top ten. Material for sequencing was peripheral blood. These receptors were collected from a human donor in a cohort sampled during active COVID-19. Both conserved end residues are part of each CDR3. D genes are given only for firm matches.

j_call | v_call | d_call | cdr3_aa
TRBJ2-3 | TRBV27 | TRBD2 | CASSGGLGGTDTQYF
TRBJ1-2 | TRBV7-9 | . | CASTLRTGTLQGYTF
TRBJ1-6 | TRBV6-2/TRBV6-3 | . | CASSYRGQSGYSPLHF
TRBJ1-3 | TRBV28 | TRBD1 | CASLDRAGNTIYF
TRBJ1-4 | TRBV6-1 | . | CASSDTGEKLFF
TRBJ1-2 | TRBV19 | TRBD1 | CASRVRPGQGAQGYTF
TRBJ1-1 | TRBV27 | TRBD1 | CASSLSGQGVGGTEAFF
TRBJ2-1 | TRBV5-6 | . | CASSFLLGLFNEQFF
TRBJ1-2 | TRBV28 | . | CASSYPLGGYGYTF
TRBJ1-2 | TRBV7-2 | TRBD1 | CASMWGQGNYGYTF
TRBJ2-2 | TRBV10-3 | . | CAISEHIGDTGELFF
TRBJ2-7 | TRBV3-1/TRBV3-2 | . | CASSQVGAVRLQQYF
TRBJ2-2 | TRBV3-1/TRBV3-2 | TRBD2 | CASSHYPPGGGGGRTGELFF
TRBJ1-4 | TRBV18 | TRBD1 | CASSSGQGYEKLFF
TRBJ1-1 | TRBV6-5 | . | CASSKNTEAFF
TRBJ1-1 | TRBV4-3 | . | CASSQVDGIAAEAFF
TRBJ2-7 | TRBV10-3 | TRBD2 | CAISDWSSGIYEQYF
TRBJ2-5 | TRBV7-2 | TRBD2 | CASSLAGNGRGGVETQYF
TRBJ2-1 | TRBV6-2/TRBV6-3 | TRBD2 | CASSFSGSSYNEQFF
TRBJ1-1 | TRBV7-2 | . | CASSPHGGVLGTEAFF
TRBJ2-6 | TRBV28 | TRBD1 | CASSLRLDRAFAGANVLTF
TRBJ1-1 | TRBV19 | . | CASRVQGIGEAFF
TRBJ1-5 | TRBV6-5 | . | CASSYRGGQPQHF
TRBJ1-2 | TRBV28 | TRBD1 | CASTLGQGSYGYTF
TRBJ1-1 | TRBV5-1 | . | CASSSTENTEAFF
TRBJ2-7 | TRBV3-1/TRBV3-2 | . | CASSQVDEQYF
TRBJ1-4 | TRBV30 | . | CAWSVTGPWGGKLFF
TRBJ1-1 | TRBV2 | TRBD1 | CASTPWGQRNTEAFF
TRBJ2-1 | TRBV7-2 | TRBD2 | CASSGRSGDYNEQFF
TRBJ2-3 | TRBV9 | TRBD2 | CASSVGGSGSLDTQYF
TRBJ2-5 | TRBV11-2 | . | CASSFSNRETQYF
TRBJ1-1 | TRBV27 | . | CASSLFGEHNTEAFF
TRBJ1-3 | TRBV27 | . | CASSFKGITGNTIYF
TRBJ2-7 | TRBV9 | TRBD2 | CASSAGLAGSFEQYF
TRBJ1-1 | TRBV28 | . | CASSPGQQNTEAFF
TRBJ2-1 | TRBV28 | . | CASSLGGSGTPYNEQFF
TRBJ2-5 | TRBV20-1 | . | CSASWTQGLGETQYF
TRBJ1-6 | TRBV6-5 | TRBD1 | CASSYRQGRGSPLHF
TRBJ1-4 | TRBV7-9 | . | CASSPIRATNEKLFF
TRBJ2-6 | TRBV15 | TRBD2 | CATSRGFGGNLGGANVLTF
TRBJ2-7 | TRBV13 | TRBD1 | CASSLLDRDYEQYF
TRBJ2-7 | TRBV13 | TRBD2 | CASSFPLAGGSYEQYF
TRBJ2-4 | TRBV28 | TRBD1 | CASSGWTGAKNIQYF
TRBJ2-3 | TRBV28 | . | CASSGSSDTQYF
TRBJ2-7 | TRBV2 | TRBD2 | CASSLRSVALAAYEQYF
TRBJ2-3 | TRBV4-3 | TRBD2 | CASSQEYSGSRADTQYF